This TCR beta chain was documented in a study of shared clonotypes between healthy human individuals. Study-wide points: Clonotypes which were not shared had lower generation probabilities than clonotypes that all four donors shared. Tissue TCR repertoires likely differ from these blood-only repertoires.

In replicate PCRs of sorted subsets, about 190 ng DNA, approximately 30,000 T cell genomes, was used. Measured with immunoSEQ multiplex PCR; TCRdb has only the in-frame clones, and not every one. The sample includes some 740,000 clones, over 90% seen only once; the top ten take 24%. This clone was detected once. Its matching antigen is unknown. Germline V gene lookup returns CDR1 SGHNT and CDR2 YYREEE (reference sequence). V lost 0 bases and J lost 4; bases outside the gene matches: 7. This CDR3 region has 16 residues. Naive CD8 cells, CD45RO-negative and positively selected for CCR7, excluded terminally differentiated effector memory CD45RA+ cells.

The TCR comes from a man aged 30 to 39 in good health. The sample taken for sequencing was naive CD8+ T cells sorted from blood. This chain links TRBV5-4 with TRBJ1-1, with 9 bases lining up with TRBD1. The CDR3 loop is CASSLGGLGQGTEAFF. CDR3 DNA sequence: TGTGCCAGCAGCTTGGGGGGCTTGGGACAGGGCACTGAAGCTTTCTTT.